Sequencing of this TCR beta chain was carried out in a study of CD8 T cells in Susac syndrome. The germline V gene has CDR1 DFQATT and CDR2 SNEGSKA (reference sequence). The V gene end was trimmed by 4 bases and the J gene end by 1 base; junction bases not matched to a gene: 2. The CDR3 is 13 amino acids. With random hexamers, reverse transcription was performed on roughly 0.5 to 1 ug of RNA. TCRdb redid the calling of the immunoSEQ multiplex PCR reads with MiXCR, one entry per CDR3 protein. The sample yields around 190,000 distinct CDR3 sequences, roughly 95% seen once. The receptor was derived from a human donor in good health. The V and J genes are TRBV20-1 and TRBJ2-5; the match to TRBD2 covers 8 bases. Sequenced material: CD4+ T cells from PBMCs. CDR3: CSAKAGAQETQYF. DNA of the CDR3: TGCAGTGCTAAAGCGGGAGCCCAAGAGACCCAGTACTTC.